This entry lists 25 T cell receptor beta chains sequenced from one sample in a study of T cells expressing NK-cell markers. TCRdb reprocessed the 5' RACE reads, with one entry per CDR3 protein and no DNA. The repertoire table contains about half a million distinct CDR3 sequences. Sequencing input: blood T cells: a sorted CD56 or NKG2C T cell subset, CD4+ or CD8+ T cells, or bulk PBMC T cells (not recorded which). Receptor source: a woman in her fifties or sixties in good health.

J is TRBJ2-1 and V is TRBV20-1; TCRdb selects TRBD1, and the lack of DNA leaves this call unchecked. Per germline, CDR1 DFQATT and CDR2 SNEGSKA (reference sequence). The CDR3 is made up of 13 amino acids. The CDR3 sequence is CSAKTGGRGEQFF.

The chain has TRBV5-6 and TRBJ2-1. The CDR3 has 16 amino acids. Germline CDR1 and CDR2: SGHDT and YYEEEE. The CDR3 is CASSFLGPSPNNEQFF.

The chain is built from TRBV12-3 or TRBV12-4 and TRBJ2-3. The CDR3 totals 13 residues. CDR3 sequence reads: CASSSTEVPTQYF.

The chain joins TRBV4-1 to TRBJ1-1; TCRdb picks TRBD1, but there is no DNA to check that call. Germline V CDR1 and CDR2: MGHRA, YSYEKL. The CDR3 is 14 residues long. CDR3 loop: CASSQTALNTEAFF.

The chain recombines TRBV10-3 with TRBJ2-2. CDR3 length: 14 amino acids. Germline CDR1 is ENHRY and CDR2 is SYGVKD. The CDR3 here is CAISARGSVGELFF.

The chain employs TRBV3-1 and TRBJ2-3. The CDR3 length is 12 residues. Germline CDR1 LGHDT, CDR2 YNNKEL (reference sequence). This CDR3 reads CASSQSGYAQYF.

V usage is TRBV29-1 and J usage is TRBJ2-5. Per the germline V gene, CDR1 is SQVTM and CDR2 is ANQGSEA. CDR3 size: 14 residues. CDR3 sequence: CSVQRAGLQETQYF.

The chain uses TRBV9 and TRBJ2-1; TCRdb proposes TRBD1, but this gene call is untestable without DNA. The CDR3 runs to 17 residues. In germline, CDR1 is SGDLS, CDR2 YYNGEE. The CDR3 protein is CASSVNPGPSAYNEQFF.

This chain links TRBV5-4 with TRBJ2-1; TCRdb gives TRBD1 as the D gene, but with no DNA this cannot be confirmed. CDR3 length: 14 amino acids. From germline, CDR1 is SGHNT and CDR2 YYREEE (reference sequence). Here the CDR3 reads CASSLDLGGGEQFF.

The gene calls are TRBV20-1 and TRBJ2-7; as DNA is missing, the TRBD1 call by TCRdb cannot be tested. CDR1 and CDR2 (germline): DFQATT, SNEGSKA (reference sequence). The CDR3 totals 14 residues. CDR3: CSAYGQGSSYEQYF.

The V gene is TRBV4-1, the J gene TRBJ2-3; the TRBD1 assignment by TCRdb is unverifiable without DNA. Germline lookup yields CDR1 MGHRA and CDR2 YSYEKL. The CDR3 runs to 14 residues. The chain's CDR3 is CASSLTTVIDTQYF.

The chain carries TRBV2 and TRBJ1-6. CDR1 is SNHLY, CDR2 FYNNEI, per germline. The CDR3 contains 13 residues. This CDR3 is CASMTANNSPLHF.

This CDR3 is CSAREGGRWTGELFF. This sequence joins TRBV20-1 and TRBJ2-2; TCRdb reports TRBD1, a call that lacks DNA to check it against. Germline V lookup: CDR1 DFQATT, CDR2 SNEGSKA (reference sequence). The CDR3 has 15 residues.

The chain is built from TRBV10-3 and TRBJ2-5; with no DNA, the TCRdb D assignment of TRBD2 cannot be verified. Germline CDR1 reads ENHRY; CDR2 reads SYGVKD. The CDR3 contains 16 residues. This CDR3 is CAISRTSGSSGETQYF.

The chain has TRBV28 and TRBJ2-4; the TCRdb D gene call, TRBD1, has no DNA to confirm it. Germline CDR1 MDHEN, CDR2 SYDVKM. The CDR3 sequence is 15 residues long. The CDR3 sequence: CASSGGGTTKNIQYF.

The rearrangement joins TRBV20-1 to TRBJ1-3; TCRdb names TRBD1, which stays unverified in the absence of DNA. The CDR3 extends over 12 amino acids. Germline V lookup: CDR1 DFQATT, CDR2 SNEGSKA (reference sequence). Here the CDR3 reads CSTWGYGNTIYF.

The chain links TRBV6-1 to TRBJ1-2. Germline V gene lookup returns CDR1 MNHNS and CDR2 SASEGT. The CDR3 consists of 12 residues. The chain's CDR3 is CASSERSYGYTF.

The rearrangement uses TRBV9 and TRBJ2-1. Germline loops: CDR1 SGDLS, CDR2 YYNGEE. CDR3 length equals 13 residues. CDR3 amino acids: CASSALLRGEQFF.

The chain joins TRBV3-1 to TRBJ2-3; lacking DNA, the TRBD2 call made by TCRdb goes unchecked. This CDR3 is 17 amino acids long. Germline V gene sequence: CDR1 LGHDT, CDR2 YNNKEL (reference sequence). CDR3 protein: CASSLRTSGRATDTQYF.

The chain links TRBV2 to TRBJ2-3; the TRBD1 assignment by TCRdb is unverifiable without DNA. The CDR3 extends over 13 amino acids. Germline V gives CDR1 SNHLY, CDR2 FYNNEI. The chain's CDR3 is CASRDRGSDTQYF.

This chain uses TRBV12-3 or TRBV12-4 with TRBJ2-2; TCRdb's D gene call, TRBD2, goes unchecked for lack of DNA. CDR3 length equals 18 residues. The CDR3 protein is CASSLGVGGLADTGELFF.

The chain links TRBV28 to TRBJ1-3; TCRdb returns TRBD1, unconfirmable since there is no DNA. This CDR3 is 16 amino acids long. Looked up from germline, CDR1 is MDHEN and CDR2 is SYDVKM. The CDR3 spells CASSPGGRVSGNTIYF.

The CDR3 loop reads CASSKGTGVEETQYF. The rearrangement joins TRBV5-1 to TRBJ2-5; TCRdb's D call, TRBD1, is unchecked because there is no DNA. This CDR3 is 15 amino acids long. The V gene's germline CDR1 is SGHRS and CDR2 YFSETQ. The whole variable domain, remainder taken from reference TRBV5-1 and TRBJ2-5, is KAGVTQTPRYLIKTRGQQVTLSCSPISGHRSVSWYQQTPGQGLQFLFEYFSETQRNKGNFPGRFSGRQFSNSRSEMNVSTLELGDSALYLCASSKGTGVEETQYFGPGTRLLVL.

This chain links TRBV20-1 with TRBJ2-7; the TCRdb D gene call, TRBD2, has no DNA to confirm it. From germline, CDR1 is DFQATT and CDR2 SNEGSKA (reference sequence). CDR3 length: 14 residues. The CDR3 here is CSASLVSGTGEQYF.

This chain joins TRBV12-3 or TRBV12-4 and TRBJ2-7. The CDR3 consists of 13 residues. The chain's CDR3 is CASSLLAPYEQYF.